The sequence of this T cell receptor (beta chain) was determined in a study of blood T cell repertoires in COVID-19. This clone was detected only once. How the authors handled the data: By means of reference gene primer amplification, nucleated cell counts were estimated. Profiled with immunoSEQ multiplex PCR; TCRdb holds only in-frame clones, not every one. Clonal size and the V and J genes are those of that table, whereas D and trimming came from the DNA. The table includes approximately 150,000 clones, approximately 80% detected once. Trimming at V came to 3 bases and at J to 6 bases, leaving 7 bases not matched to a gene. The CDR3 runs to 14 residues. Germline-derived CDR1 and CDR2 are SGDLS and YYNGEE.

This sequence originates from a woman in her forties or fifties with acute or convalescent COVID-19. This chain links TRBV9 with TRBJ1-2; TRBD1 matches 8 bases. Sequencing input: peripheral blood. The CDR3 is CASSGTGRADGYTF. CDR3 coding DNA: TGTGCCAGCAGCGGGACAGGGCGAGCAGATGGCTACACCTTC. Together with reference TRBV9 and TRBJ1-2, the CDR3 gives the full variable domain: DSGVTQTPKHLITATGQRVTLRCSPRSGDLSVYWYQQSLDQGLQFLIQYYNGEERAKGNILERFSAQQFPDLHSELNLSSLELGDSALYFCASSGTGRADGYTFGSGTRLTVV.